These 5 T cell receptor beta chains came from one sample sequenced in a study of T-cell reconstitution after alpha-beta-depleted transplantation in children. Unique molecular identifiers were incorporated into the prepared TCRbeta library. TCRdb re-called the PCR reads through MiXCR, storing one row per CDR3 protein. The repertoire holds around 340,000 distinct CDR3 sequences, with about 14% as singletons. The specimen comprised PBMCs, sampled from the stem cell graft. The receptors were sampled from a human donor who donated a stem cell graft to a child with Fanconi anemia.

This clonotype turned up a few times. The chain recombines TRBV20-1 with TRBJ2-5; TRBD2 is a possible D gene (5 bases). The V gene's germline CDR1 is DFQATT and CDR2 SNEGSKA (reference sequence). Deletions cut 1 base from V and 0 bases from J, with 9 bases between. This CDR3 comprises 14 residues. This CDR3 is CSARVGVDQETQYF. In nucleotides, the CDR3 is TGCAGTGCTAGAGTGGGAGTGGACCAAGAGACCCAGTACTTC.

This clonotype was counted between two and nine times. This chain connects TRBV5-6 to TRBJ1-1; 8 bases are a match to TRBD1. Germline V gene data show CDR1 as SGHDT and CDR2 as YYEEEE. The CDR3 runs to 15 residues. Germline trimming cut 4 bases from V and 4 bases from J; bases unmatched to any gene: 9. CDR3 in amino acids: CASSRPQGASTEAFF. The CDR3 bases are TGTGCCAGCAGCCGCCCCCAGGGGGCGAGCACTGAAGCTTTCTTT.

This clonotype was found a few times. The chain combines TRBV20-1 with TRBJ1-4, with no clear D. The CDR3 runs to 15 residues. V was clipped by 0 bases and J by 3 bases, with 11 bases between them. Germline loops: CDR1 DFQATT, CDR2 SNEGSKA (reference sequence). CDR3 bases: TGCAGTGCTAGAGATTTAGACGCCTCTAATGAAAAACTGTTTTTT. Protein sequence: CSARDLDASNEKLFF.

The rearrangement joins TRBV29-1 to TRBJ1-3; no firm D call. The V end was cut by 7 bases, the J end by 4 bases, with 11 bases between. The germline gives CDR1 SQVTM, CDR2 ANQGSEA. The CDR3 has 12 residues. The chain's CDR3 is CSARAPGNTIYF. CDR3 nucleotide sequence: TGCAGCGCCCGAGCCCCCGGAAACACCATATATTTT.

The chain couples TRBV5-5 to TRBJ1-2; 9 bases are a match to TRBD1. Losses at the gene ends were 0 bases for V and 8 bases for J; bases not matched to a gene: 8. Per the germline V gene, CDR1 is SGHKS and CDR2 is YYEKEE (reference sequence). This CDR3 is 15 amino acids long. The CDR3 DNA follows: TGTGCCAGCAGCTTGGCCGACGTGACAGGGGGGGGCTACACCTTC. Its translation: CASSLADVTGGGYTF.